Listed here is a single T cell receptor (beta chain). Its target antigen remains unknown. Base qualities are not recorded, but no much larger clone differs from it by a single base. These data come from a study of T cell changes during pregnancy in multiple sclerosis (dated by TCRdb to 2018 to 2020). Turning to the overall study: The study examined how the T cell repertoire changed over the course of pregnancy in women with multiple sclerosis.

Per the germline V gene, SQVTM is the CDR1 and ANQGSEA is the CDR2. From the cysteine through the phenylalanine, the CDR3 covers 13 amino acids. Kept here is only the CDR3 DNA, which spans 39 bases and is read in frame from base 1. V is cut by 6 bases and J by 6 bases, and the space between the germline ends is 18 bases. The library was generated by the immunoSEQ multiplex PCR assay. The source is immuneACCESS, and TCRdb retained only in-frame sequences with V and J called. Part of the clones is not carried over; for the studies checked, unresolved V genes explain less than half of this, and the remainder is unexplained. The sample table lists approximately 60,000 clones, less than 95% of them with a count of one. Jointly, the top ten make up 5.5% to 7% of the sample.

The sequence joins TRBV29-1 to TRBJ2-7, and TRBD2 may be the D gene, going by 6 matching bases. This specimen was peripheral blood, taken in the third trimester of pregnancy. This TCR derives from a female donor in good health, enrolled as a control in a pregnancy study. The CDR3 protein is CSVGDWQTAEQYF. The DNA is TGCAGCGTCGGGGACTGGCAGACTGCCGAGCAGTACTTC.